These T cell receptor beta chains were read from a single sample in a study of post-analysis software for immune sequencing data. TCRdb analysed the PCR reads with MiXCR anew, one entry per CDR3 protein. This repertoire shows roughly 800,000 distinct CDR3 sequences, around 50% found once; its top ten account for about 4.5%. The sample comprised blood. The receptors originated from a girl aged 5 to 17 with multiple sclerosis. Both conserved end residues are part of each CDR3. A D gene is named only where the DNA matches it firmly. Clone size is stated in some rows and not others, as once, few, many or a class when expanded.

>few|TRBV20-1|TRBJ1-2|NA
CSARGGGSYTF
TGCAGTGCTAGAGGTGGAGGGAGCTACACCTTC
>few|TRBV5-1|TRBJ2-5|NA
CASSLNRVSQETQYF
TGCGCCAGCAGCTTGAACAGGGTCTCGCAAGAGACCCAGTACTTC
>NA|TRBV10-3|TRBJ1-2|TRBD1
CAISPSGQGAGGYTF
TGTGCCATCAGTCCCTCCGGACAGGGGGCTGGTGGCTACACCTTC
>NA|TRBV20-1|TRBJ2-3|TRBD2
CSARKPSGKADTQYF
TGCAGTGCTAGAAAGCCTAGCGGCAAGGCAGATACGCAGTATTTT
>NA|TRBV4-1|TRBJ1-2|NA
CASSYRDLYGYTF
TGCGCCAGCAGCTACAGGGATCTCTATGGCTACACCTTC
>NA|TRBV5-1|TRBJ2-7|NA
CASSLEGGGDIAYEQYF
TGCGCCAGCAGCTTGGAGGGGGGGGGCGATATCGCCTACGAGCAGTACTTC
>NA|TRBV29-1|TRBJ2-5|TRBD2
CSVEGSSGAPNQETQYF
TGCAGCGTTGAAGGGTCTAGCGGAGCTCCGAACCAAGAGACCCAGTACTTC
>NA|TRBV7-3|TRBJ2-1|NA
CASSPRGKPYNEQFF
TGTGCCAGCAGCCCTAGAGGGAAACCCTACAATGAGCAGTTCTTC
>NA|TRBV29-1|TRBJ2-7|TRBD1
CSVADTGGAWYEQYF
TGCAGCGTCGCAGACACAGGGGGCGCTTGGTACGAGCAGTACTTC
>NA|TRBV12-3/TRBV12-4|TRBJ2-7|TRBD2
CASSSSGRLYEQYF
TGTGCCAGCAGTTCTAGCGGGAGGCTCTACGAGCAGTACTTC
>once|TRBV12-3/TRBV12-4|TRBJ2-7|NA
CASSSRVASYEQYF
TGTGCCAGCAGTTCCAGGGTAGCCTCCTACGAGCAGTACTTC
>few|TRBV12-3/TRBV12-4|TRBJ2-5|NA
CASSFRRSGPETQYF
TGTGCCAGCAGTTTTCGTCGCTCGGGTCCGGAGACCCAGTACTTC
>NA|TRBV6-1|TRBJ2-5|TRBD2
CASSRYILQLAGGETQYF
TGTGCCAGCAGTCGCTATATACTTCAACTAGCGGGAGGAGAGACCCAGTACTTC
>NA|TRBV5-1|TRBJ2-1|TRBD1
CASSLAQGWYNEQFF
TGCGCCAGCAGCTTGGCACAGGGGTGGTACAATGAGCAGTTCTTC
>NA|TRBV5-1|TRBJ2-7|NA
CASSTRAASYEQYF
TGCGCCAGCAGCACACGGGCGGCCTCCTACGAGCAGTACTTC
>few|TRBV20-1|TRBJ2-7|NA
CSAISLQGGPYEQYF
TGCAGTGCCATATCCCTCCAGGGGGGGCCCTACGAGCAGTACTTC
>NA|TRBV29-1|TRBJ2-3|NA
CSVSDMGWADTQYF
TGCAGCGTTTCCGACATGGGTTGGGCAGATACGCAGTATTTT
>NA|TRBV29-1|TRBJ2-7|TRBD2
CSVESGVYYEQYF
TGCAGCGTTGAAAGCGGGGTCTACTACGAGCAGTACTTC
>NA|TRBV25-1|TRBJ1-2|NA
CASSDTTGATGANYGYTF
TGTGCCAGCAGTGATACGACAGGAGCCACGGGGGCTAACTATGGCTACACCTTC
>NA|TRBV29-1|TRBJ2-3|NA
CSVDVSATDTQYF
TGCAGCGTTGATGTTAGCGCCACAGATACGCAGTATTTT
>few|TRBV6-1|TRBJ2-1|NA
CASSAGLAPNEQFF
TGTGCCAGCAGTGCGGGACTCGCCCCCAATGAGCAGTTCTTC
>NA|TRBV2|TRBJ2-7|TRBD1
CASSVGTGLSYEQYF
TGTGCCAGCAGTGTTGGGACAGGCCTTTCCTACGAGCAGTACTTC
>NA|TRBV20-1|TRBJ2-3|TRBD2
CSAGHEREGFDTQYF
TGCAGTGCCGGGCACGAGCGGGAGGGGTTTGATACGCAGTATTTT
>NA|TRBV20-1|TRBJ1-2|TRBD1
CSARDPTGDYGYTF
TGCAGTGCTAGAGATCCGACAGGGGACTATGGCTACACCTTC
>NA|TRBV4-1|TRBJ2-7|NA
CASSQDPGQTYEQYF
TGCGCCAGCAGCCAAGATCCAGGGCAGACCTACGAGCAGTACTTC
>NA|TRBV7-2|TRBJ2-3|NA
CASRRSVGGIRSDTQYF
TGTGCCAGCAGACGTTCAGTGGGTGGGATCCGCTCAGATACGCAGTATTTT
>NA|TRBV5-6|TRBJ2-5|TRBD1
CASSQDRVEETQYF
TGTGCCAGCAGCCAGGACAGGGTAGAGGAGACCCAGTACTTC
>NA|TRBV14|TRBJ2-6|NA
CASSRGTPSGANVLTF
TGTGCCAGCAGCCGAGGGACTCCCTCTGGGGCCAACGTCCTGACTTTC
>NA|TRBV5-6|TRBJ2-1|TRBD2
CASSWSGNSYNEQFF
TGTGCCAGCAGCTGGAGCGGGAACTCCTACAATGAGCAGTTCTTC